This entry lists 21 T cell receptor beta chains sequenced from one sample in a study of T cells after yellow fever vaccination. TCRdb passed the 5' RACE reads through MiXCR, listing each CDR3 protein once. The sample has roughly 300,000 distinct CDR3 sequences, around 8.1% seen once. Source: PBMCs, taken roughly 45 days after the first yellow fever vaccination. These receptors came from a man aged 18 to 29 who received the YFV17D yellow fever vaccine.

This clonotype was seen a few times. CDR3 region: CASSRTGNQETQYF. DNA for the CDR3: TGTGCCAGCAGCCGTACGGGGAACCAAGAGACCCAGTACTTC. The chain has TRBV7-2 and TRBJ2-5; D may be TRBD2 (5 bases). This CDR3 has 14 amino acids. V was shortened by 5 bases and J by 0 bases, with 10 bases between the two germline ends. Germline V lookup: CDR1 SGHTA, CDR2 FQGNSA. The variable domain in full, completed from reference TRBV7-2 and TRBJ2-5, reads GAGVSQSPSNKVTEKGKDVELRCDPISGHTALYWYRQSLGQGLEFLIYFQGNSAPDKSGLPSDRFSAERTGGSVSTLTIQRTQQEDSAVYLCASSRTGNQETQYFGPGTRLLVL.

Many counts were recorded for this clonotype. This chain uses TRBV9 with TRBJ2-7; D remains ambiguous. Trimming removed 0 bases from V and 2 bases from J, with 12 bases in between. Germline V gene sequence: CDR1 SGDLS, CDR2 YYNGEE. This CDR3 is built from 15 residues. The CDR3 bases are TGTGCCAGCAGCGTAGAGGCCGCAGGAACCTACGAGCAGTACTTC. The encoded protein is CASSVEAAGTYEQYF. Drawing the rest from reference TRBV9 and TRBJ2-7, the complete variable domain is DSGVTQTPKHLITATGQRVTLRCSPRSGDLSVYWYQQSLDQGLQFLIQYYNGEERAKGNILERFSAQQFPDLHSELNLSSLELGDSALYFCASSVEAAGTYEQYFGPGTRLTVT.

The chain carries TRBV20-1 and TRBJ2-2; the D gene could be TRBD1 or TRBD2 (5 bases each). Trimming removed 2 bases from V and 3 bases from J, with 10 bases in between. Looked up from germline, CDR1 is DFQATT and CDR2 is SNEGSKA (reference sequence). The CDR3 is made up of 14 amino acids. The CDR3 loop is CSARWGSDTGELFF. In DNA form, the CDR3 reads TGCAGTGCTAGATGGGGGTCGGACACCGGGGAGCTGTTTTTT.

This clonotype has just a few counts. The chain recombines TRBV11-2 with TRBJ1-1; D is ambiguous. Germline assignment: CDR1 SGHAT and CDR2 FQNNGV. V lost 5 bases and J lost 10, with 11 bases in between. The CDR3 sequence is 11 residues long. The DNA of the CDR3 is TGTGCCAGCAGCCTAGGTTCGGCAGCTTTCTTT. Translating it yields CASSLGSAAFF.

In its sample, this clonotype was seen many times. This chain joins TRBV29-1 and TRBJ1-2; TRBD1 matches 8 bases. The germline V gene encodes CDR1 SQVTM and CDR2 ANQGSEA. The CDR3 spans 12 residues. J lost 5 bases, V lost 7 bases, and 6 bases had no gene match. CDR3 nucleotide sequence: TGCAGCGCCGCTGACAGGGGATATGGCTACACCTTC. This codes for CSAADRGYGYTF.

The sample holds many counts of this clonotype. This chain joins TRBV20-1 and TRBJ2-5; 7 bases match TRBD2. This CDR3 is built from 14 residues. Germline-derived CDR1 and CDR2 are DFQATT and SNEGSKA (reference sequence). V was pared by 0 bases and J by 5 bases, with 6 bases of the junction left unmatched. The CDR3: CSARDGGEGETQYF. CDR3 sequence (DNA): TGCAGTGCTAGAGATGGGGGGGAGGGGGAGACCCAGTACTTC.

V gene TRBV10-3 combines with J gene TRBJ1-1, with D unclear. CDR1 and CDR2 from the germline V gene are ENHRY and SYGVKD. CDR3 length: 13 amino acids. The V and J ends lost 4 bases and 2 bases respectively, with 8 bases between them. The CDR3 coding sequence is TGTGCCATCAGTGCCGAATTCAACACTGAAGCTTTCTTT. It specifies CAISAEFNTEAFF.

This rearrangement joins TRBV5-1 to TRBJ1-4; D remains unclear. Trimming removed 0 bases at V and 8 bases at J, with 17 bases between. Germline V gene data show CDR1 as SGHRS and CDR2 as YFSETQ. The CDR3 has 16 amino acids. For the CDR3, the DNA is TGCGCCAGCAGCTTGGATGGCCGTCTACAAAAGGAAAAACTGTTTTTT. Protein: CASSLDGRLQKEKLFF.

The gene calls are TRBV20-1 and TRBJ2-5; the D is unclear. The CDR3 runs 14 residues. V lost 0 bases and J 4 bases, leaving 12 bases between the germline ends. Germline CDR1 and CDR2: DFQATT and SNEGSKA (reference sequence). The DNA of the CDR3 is TGCAGTGCTAGAGATCTGAGTATCGTAGAGACCCAGTACTTC. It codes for CSARDLSIVETQYF.

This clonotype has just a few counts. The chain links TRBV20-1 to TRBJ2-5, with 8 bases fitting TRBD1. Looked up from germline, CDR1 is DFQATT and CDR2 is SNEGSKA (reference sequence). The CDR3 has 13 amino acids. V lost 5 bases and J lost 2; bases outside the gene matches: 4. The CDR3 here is CSADDRGQETQYF. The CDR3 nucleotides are TGCAGTGCTGACGACAGGGGTCAAGAGACCCAGTACTTC.

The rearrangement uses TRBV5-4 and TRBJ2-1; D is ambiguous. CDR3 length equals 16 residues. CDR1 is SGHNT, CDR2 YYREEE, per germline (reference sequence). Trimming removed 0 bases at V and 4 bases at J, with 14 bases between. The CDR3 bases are TGTGCCAGCAGCTTGGCCCTAGTTGGAATTTACAATGAGCAGTTCTTC. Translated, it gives CASSLALVGIYNEQFF. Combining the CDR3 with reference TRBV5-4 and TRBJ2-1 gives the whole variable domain ETGVTQSPTHLIKTRGQQVTLRCSSQSGHNTVSWYQQALGQGPQFIFQYYREEENGRGNFPPRFSGLQFPNYSSELNVNALELDDSALYLCASSLALVGIYNEQFFGPGTRLTVL.

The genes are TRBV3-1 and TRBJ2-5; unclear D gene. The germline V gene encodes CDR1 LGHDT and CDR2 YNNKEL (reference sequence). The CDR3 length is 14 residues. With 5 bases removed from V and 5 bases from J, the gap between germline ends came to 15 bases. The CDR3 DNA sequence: TGTGCCAGCAGCGCCGGACCGTTGAGTGAGACCCAGTACTTC. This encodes CASSAGPLSETQYF.

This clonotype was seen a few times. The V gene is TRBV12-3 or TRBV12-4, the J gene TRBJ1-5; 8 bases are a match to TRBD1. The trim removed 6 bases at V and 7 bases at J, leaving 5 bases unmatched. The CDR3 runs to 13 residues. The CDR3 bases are TGTGCCAGCAGACTGACAGGGGAACAGCCCCAGCATTTT. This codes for CASRLTGEQPQHF.

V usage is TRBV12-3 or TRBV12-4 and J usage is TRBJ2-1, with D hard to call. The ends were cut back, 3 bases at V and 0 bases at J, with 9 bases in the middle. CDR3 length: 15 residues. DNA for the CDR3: TGTGCCAGCAGTTTTGGGCCAAGCTCCTACAATGAGCAGTTCTTC. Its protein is CASSFGPSSYNEQFF.

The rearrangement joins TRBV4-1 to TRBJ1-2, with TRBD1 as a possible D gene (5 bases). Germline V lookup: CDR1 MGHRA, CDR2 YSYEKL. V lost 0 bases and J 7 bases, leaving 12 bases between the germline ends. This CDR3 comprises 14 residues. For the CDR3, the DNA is TGCGCCAGCAGCCAAGAAATGGGGGTAGGTGGCTACACCTTC. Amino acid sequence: CASSQEMGVGGYTF.

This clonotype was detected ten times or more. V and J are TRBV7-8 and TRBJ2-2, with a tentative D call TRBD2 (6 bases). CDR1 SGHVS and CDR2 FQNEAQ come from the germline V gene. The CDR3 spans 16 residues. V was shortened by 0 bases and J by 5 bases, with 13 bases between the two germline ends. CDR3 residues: CASSLAPGLLTGELFF. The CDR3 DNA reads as TGTGCCAGCAGCTTAGCGCCGGGACTGTTGACCGGGGAGCTGTTTTTT. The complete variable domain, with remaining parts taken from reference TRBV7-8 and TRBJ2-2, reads GAGVSQSPRYKVAKRGQDVALRCDPISGHVSLFWYQQALGQGPEFLTYFQNEAQLDKSGLPSDRFFAERPEGSVSTLKIQRTQQEDSAVYLCASSLAPGLLTGELFFGEGSRLTVL.

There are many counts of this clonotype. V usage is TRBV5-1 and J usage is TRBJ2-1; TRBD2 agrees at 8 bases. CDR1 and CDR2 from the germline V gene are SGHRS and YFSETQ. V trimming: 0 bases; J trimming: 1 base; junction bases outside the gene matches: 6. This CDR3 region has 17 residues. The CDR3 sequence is CASSLARSGGSYNEQFF. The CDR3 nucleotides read TGCGCCAGCAGCTTGGCCAGAAGCGGGGGATCCTACAATGAGCAGTTCTTC.

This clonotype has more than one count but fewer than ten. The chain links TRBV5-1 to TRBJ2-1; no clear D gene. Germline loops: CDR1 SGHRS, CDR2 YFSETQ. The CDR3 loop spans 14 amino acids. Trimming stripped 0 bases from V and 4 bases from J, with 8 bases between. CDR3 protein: CASSLASVYNEQFF. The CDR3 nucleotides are TGCGCCAGCAGCTTGGCGTCGGTATACAATGAGCAGTTCTTC.

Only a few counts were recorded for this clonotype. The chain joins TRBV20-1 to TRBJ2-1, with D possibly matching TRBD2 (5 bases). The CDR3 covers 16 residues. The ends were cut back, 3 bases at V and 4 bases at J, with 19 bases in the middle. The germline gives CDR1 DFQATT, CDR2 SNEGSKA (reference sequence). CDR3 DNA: TGCAGTGCTAGCACCCCGGGGAGCGGTAATTACAATGAGCAGTTCTTC. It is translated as CSASTPGSGNYNEQFF.

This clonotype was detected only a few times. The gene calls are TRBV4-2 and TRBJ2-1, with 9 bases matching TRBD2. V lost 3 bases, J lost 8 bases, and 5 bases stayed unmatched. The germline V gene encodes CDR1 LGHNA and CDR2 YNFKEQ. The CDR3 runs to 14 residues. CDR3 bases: TGTGCCAGCAGCCAGGGACTAGCAGTAGATGAGCAGTTCTTC. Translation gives CASSQGLAVDEQFF.

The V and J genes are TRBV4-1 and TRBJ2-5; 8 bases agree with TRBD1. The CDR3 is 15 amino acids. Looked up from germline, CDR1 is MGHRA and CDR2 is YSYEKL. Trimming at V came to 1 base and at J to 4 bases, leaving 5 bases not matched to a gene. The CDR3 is CASSQVWTGRETQYF. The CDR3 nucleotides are TGCGCCAGCAGCCAAGTCTGGACAGGGAGAGAGACCCAGTACTTC.